These 22 T cell receptor beta chains share one sample of origin, sequenced in a study of blood T cell repertoires in COVID-19. Data came from immunoSEQ multiplex PCR; TCRdb stores just in-frame clones and leaves some out. The sample records 200,000 to 300,000 clones, over 80% being singletons. Sequencing was done on a sample of peripheral blood. The receptor source for this set is a man aged 40-49 years with acute or convalescent COVID-19.

Here the CDR3 DNA reads TGTGCCAGCAGCCAAGAGGGCCACAGCTCCTACGAGCAGTACTTC. This codes for CASSQEGHSSYEQYF. The rearrangement joins TRBV4-2 to TRBJ2-7; no definite D call. V was shortened by 0 bases and J by 0 bases, with 9 bases between the two germline ends. Germline V lookup: CDR1 LGHNA, CDR2 YNFKEQ. This CDR3 has 15 residues.

The gene calls are TRBV6-2 or TRBV6-3 and TRBJ2-1, with TRBD2 matching over 9 bases. The V segment lost 2 bases and the J segment 7 bases; nucleotides outside the gene matches: 12. Germline V gene lookup returns CDR1 MNHEY and CDR2 SVGEGT. The CDR3 is 17 amino acids. The CDR3 sequence is CASSYAASGMGWNEQFF. CDR3 bases: TGTGCCAGCAGTTACGCGGCTAGCGGGATGGGTTGGAATGAGCAGTTCTTC.

This clone was seen only a few times. The chain has TRBV2 and TRBJ2-7, with 9 nucleotides matching TRBD1. V was clipped by 7 bases and J by 3 bases; unmatched bases: 13. Germline V gives CDR1 SNHLY, CDR2 FYNNEI. CDR3 size: 16 residues. The CDR3 sequence is CASTWGQGARGYEQYF. CDR3 sequence (DNA): TGTGCCAGCACATGGGGACAGGGAGCCCGCGGCTACGAGCAGTACTTC.

CDR3 amino acids: CASSTGTGGYSNQPQHF. The CDR3 DNA is TGTGCCAGCAGCACCGGGACAGGGGGTTATAGCAATCAGCCCCAGCATTTT. The chain recombines TRBV5-5 with TRBJ1-5; 11 positions match TRBD1. The CDR3 is made up of 17 amino acids. Germline trimming cut 4 bases from V and 0 bases from J; bases unmatched to any gene: 6. From germline, CDR1 is SGHKS and CDR2 YYEKEE (reference sequence). Drawing the rest from reference TRBV5-5 and TRBJ1-5, the complete variable domain is DAGVTQSPTHLIKTRGQQVTLRCSPISGHKSVSWYQQVLGQGPQFIFQYYEKEERGRGNFPDRFSARQFPNYSSELNVNALLLGDSALYLCASSTGTGGYSNQPQHFGDGTRLSIL.

This chain uses TRBV2 with TRBJ1-1; D gene unclear. V was shortened by 6 bases and J by 6 bases, with 17 bases between the two germline ends. Germline CDR1 SNHLY, CDR2 FYNNEI. The CDR3 loop spans 14 amino acids. CDR3 in amino acids: CASSPQIHGPEAFF. The DNA of the CDR3 is TGTGCCAGCAGCCCTCAGATCCATGGTCCTGAAGCTTTCTTT. Full variable domain (rest looked up from reference TRBV2 and TRBJ1-1): EPEVTQTPSHQVTQMGQEVILRCVPISNHLYFYWYRQILGQKVEFLVSFYNNEISEKSEIFDDQFSVERPDGSNFTLKIRSTKLEDSAMYFCASSPQIHGPEAFFGQGTRLTVV.

The chain carries TRBV25-1 and TRBJ1-3; D gene ambiguous. Per the germline V gene, CDR1 is MGHDK and CDR2 is SYGVNS. Deletions cut 4 bases from V and 0 bases from J, with 10 bases between. The length of the CDR3 is 15 residues. CDR3 residues: CASSAREVSGNTIYF. In nucleotides, the CDR3 is TGTGCCAGCAGTGCCCGGGAAGTCTCTGGAAACACCATATATTTT.

This rearrangement joins TRBV19 to TRBJ2-1; 14 nucleotides agree with TRBD2. Germline lookup yields CDR1 LNHDA and CDR2 SQIVND (reference sequence). The CDR3 contains 17 residues. With V trimmed by 1 base and J by 6 bases, 5 bases remained unmatched. CDR3: CASSIAGTSGSFNEQFF. The CDR3 nucleotides read TGTGCCAGTAGTATAGCGGGGACTAGCGGGAGTTTCAATGAGCAGTTCTTC.

The chain links TRBV6-4 to TRBJ1-1; a possible D gene is TRBD1 (5 bases). The CDR3 extends over 15 amino acids. The germline V gene has CDR1 MRHNA and CDR2 SNTAGT. The V end lost 0 bases, the J end lost 4 bases, and 12 bases lay between the germline ends. This CDR3 is CASSDSTGVSTEAFF. CDR3 nucleotide sequence: TGTGCCAGCAGTGACTCGACGGGGGTAAGCACTGAAGCTTTCTTT.

The chain combines TRBV9 with TRBJ2-3, with 7 positions matching TRBD2. With 0 bases clipped from V and 2 bases from J, the junction kept 9 bases outside the gene matches. Germline CDR1 is SGDLS and CDR2 is YYNGEE. The CDR3 totals 17 residues. The CDR3: CASSVGLPAGPTDTQYF. CDR3 coding DNA: TGTGCCAGCAGCGTAGGCCTTCCAGCGGGGCCCACAGATACGCAGTATTTT.

This chain joins TRBV18 and TRBJ1-1; 8 bases are shared with TRBD1. This CDR3 region has 14 residues. From germline, CDR1 is KGHSH and CDR2 LQKENI. V gave up 2 bases and J gave up 7 bases; unmatched junction bases: 6. CDR3 protein: CASSPGTGAGEAFF. The CDR3 coding sequence is TGTGCCAGCTCACCAGGGACAGGCGCAGGTGAAGCTTTCTTT.

The genes are TRBV11-2 and TRBJ2-7; TRBD2 matches at 11 bases. CDR3 length equals 15 residues. Trimming cost V 3 bases and J 0 bases; bases outside gene matches: 1. CDR1 and CDR2 from the germline V gene are SGHAT and FQNNGV. The CDR3: CASSFTSGSSYEQYF. For the CDR3, the DNA is TGTGCCAGCAGCTTTACTAGCGGGAGCTCCTACGAGCAGTACTTC.

This clone came up once. V and J are TRBV5-5 and TRBJ2-3; 9 bases agree with TRBD2. This CDR3 comprises 15 residues. CDR1 is SGHKS and CDR2 is YYEKEE in the germline V gene (reference sequence). J gave up 3 bases and V 3 bases, and 5 bases lay outside the gene matches. The CDR3 DNA reads as TGTGCCAGCAGCTCACTAAGCGGGAGGACAGATACGCAGTATTTT. Translated, it gives CASSSLSGRTDTQYF.

J is TRBJ1-1 and V is TRBV28; 7 bases align to TRBD1. This CDR3 is 16 amino acids long. The J segment lost 0 bases and the V segment lost 5 bases, leaving 9 bases of the junction unmatched. Looked up from germline, CDR1 is MDHEN and CDR2 is SYDVKM. The CDR3 sequence is CASSNLDRVLNTEAFF. DNA for the CDR3: TGTGCCAGCAGTAACCTTGACAGGGTCTTGAACACTGAAGCTTTCTTT. The variable domain in full, with the rest retrieved from reference TRBV28 and TRBJ1-1, is DVKVTQSSRYLVKRTGEKVFLECVQDMDHENMFWYRQDPGLGLRLIYFSYDVKMKEKGDIPEGYSVSREKKERFSLILESASTNQTSMYLCASSNLDRVLNTEAFFGQGTRLTVV.

The chain is built from TRBV24-1 and TRBJ2-1; a weak D match, TRBD2 (5 bases). The CDR3 loop spans 15 amino acids. Germline lookup yields CDR1 KGHDR and CDR2 SFDVKD. V gave up 4 bases and J gave up 9 bases, with 18 bases separating them. The CDR3 region is CATSEAGSSASEQFF. In nucleotides, the CDR3 is TGTGCCACCAGTGAGGCGGGTTCCAGCGCGAGTGAGCAGTTCTTC.

This rearrangement joins TRBV10-1 to TRBJ2-2; 10 bases are shared with TRBD2. The length of the CDR3 is 14 residues. V shed 5 bases and J 6 bases; nucleotides not matched to a gene: 3. Germline V CDR1 and CDR2: WNHNN, SYGVQD (reference sequence). DNA of the CDR3: TGCGCCAGCAGTCGGACTAGCGGTGCCGGGGAGCTGTTTTTT. This translates into CASSRTSGAGELFF.

The chain links TRBV5-1 to TRBJ2-3; tentatively, D is TRBD1 (6 bases). The germline CDR1 and CDR2 sequences are SGHRS and YFSETQ. The CDR3 runs 15 residues. Trimming pared 0 bases from V and 0 bases from J, leaving 8 bases between. This CDR3 reads CASSLGGQSTDTQYF. For the CDR3, the DNA is TGCGCCAGCAGCTTGGGTGGACAGAGCACAGATACGCAGTATTTT.

Notes on this clone: This sample includes further DNA sequences coding for the same CDR3. As DNA, the CDR3 is TGCGCCAGCAGCTTGGGGCATTCCTACGAGCAGTACTTC. It yields the protein CASSLGHSYEQYF. V is TRBV5-1 and J is TRBJ2-7; no firm D call. With 0 bases removed from V and 1 base from J, the gap between germline ends came to 5 bases. The CDR3 has 13 residues. The germline V gene has CDR1 SGHRS and CDR2 YFSETQ. Complete variable domain (other parts from reference TRBV5-1 and TRBJ2-7): KAGVTQTPRYLIKTRGQQVTLSCSPISGHRSVSWYQQTPGQGLQFLFEYFSETQRNKGNFPGRFSGRQFSNSRSEMNVSTLELGDSALYLCASSLGHSYEQYFGPGTRLTVT.

This rearrangement joins TRBV9 to TRBJ1-2; 8 nucleotides line up with TRBD1. Germline V gene data show CDR1 as SGDLS and CDR2 as YYNGEE. V was clipped by 2 bases and J by 4 bases; unmatched bases: 7. The CDR3 length is 15 residues. CDR3 amino acids: CASSVQGAGSYGYTF. CDR3 coding DNA: TGTGCCAGCAGCGTTCAGGGGGCTGGGAGCTATGGCTACACCTTC.

The rearrangement uses TRBV28 and TRBJ2-5; TRBD2 matches at 9 bases. The CDR3 runs to 14 residues. V shed 2 bases and J 5 bases; nucleotides not matched to a gene: 3. CDR1 MDHEN and CDR2 SYDVKM come from the germline V gene. In nucleotides, the CDR3 is TGTGCCAGCAGTTTACTAGCGGGGCGGGAGACCCAGTACTTC. It is translated as CASSLLAGRETQYF.

The count of this clone is one. This sequence joins TRBV24-1 and TRBJ2-1; 7 bases align to TRBD1. With 2 bases clipped from V and 7 bases from J, the junction kept 7 bases outside the gene matches. The germline CDR1 and CDR2 sequences are KGHDR and SFDVKD. The CDR3 has 15 amino acids. The CDR3 DNA follows: TGTGCCACCAGTGATTCGTCGACAGGGACAAATGAGCAGTTCTTC. Translation gives CATSDSSTGTNEQFF.

The sample holds one count of this clone. The chain joins TRBV12-5 to TRBJ2-1; the D gene is possibly TRBD1 (6 bases). The V end was cut by 1 base, the J end by 5 bases, with 15 bases between. Per germline, CDR1 LGHNT and CDR2 FRNRAP. The CDR3 spans 16 residues. The CDR3 protein is CASGLGQDGFNNEQFF. The CDR3 coding sequence is TGTGCTAGTGGTTTGGGACAGGATGGGTTTAACAATGAGCAGTTCTTC.

CDR3 loop: CASSFGGQEKLFF. The DNA for the CDR3 is TGTGCCAGCAGTTTCGGGGGGCAGGAAAAACTGTTTTTT. The chain carries TRBV12-3 or TRBV12-4 and TRBJ1-4, with D maybe TRBD1 (6 bases). This CDR3 is 13 amino acids long. V lost 3 bases and J 8 bases, leaving 10 bases between the germline ends.